Shown below are 27 T cell receptor beta chains from a single sample sequenced in a study of blood T cell repertoires in COVID-19. Profiled with immunoSEQ multiplex PCR; TCRdb holds only in-frame clones, not every one. Here the sample spans about 27,000 clones, 75% to 90% being singletons. Sequencing used peripheral blood. Receptor source: a woman over 75 with acute or convalescent COVID-19.

J is TRBJ1-2 and V is TRBV5-4; the D is unclear. Per the germline V gene, CDR1 is SGHNT and CDR2 is YYREEE (reference sequence). V was clipped by 2 bases and J by 5 bases, with 13 bases between them. This CDR3 comprises 14 residues. The CDR3 spells CASSFGLLPYGYTF. In DNA, the CDR3 is TGTGCCAGCAGCTTCGGGTTACTCCCATATGGCTACACCTTC.

This clone has only a few counts. This chain connects TRBV6-5 to TRBJ1-4; D gene ambiguous. Germline V gives CDR1 MNHEY, CDR2 SVGAGI. The CDR3 totals 15 residues. With 0 bases removed from V and 3 bases from J, the gap between germline ends came to 8 bases. The DNA of the CDR3 is TGTGCCAGCAGTTACTCAGGGAGGCCTAATGAAAAACTGTTTTTT. Residues: CASSYSGRPNEKLFF.

The CDR3 loop is CSASMTGGANNGYTF. DNA for the CDR3: TGCAGCGCATCCATGACAGGGGGCGCGAACAATGGCTACACCTTC. The V gene is TRBV29-1, the J gene TRBJ1-2, with 10 bases identical to TRBD1. CDR1 and CDR2 (germline): SQVTM, ANQGSEA. The CDR3 is made up of 15 amino acids. V shed 7 bases and J 6 bases; nucleotides not matched to a gene: 14.

The chain couples TRBV10-3 to TRBJ1-2; D possibly corresponds to TRBD1 (5 bases). V dropped 3 bases and J dropped 2 bases, with 7 bases sitting between them. This CDR3 region has 13 residues. From germline, CDR1 is ENHRY and CDR2 SYGVKD. The CDR3 DNA reads as TGTGCCATCAGTGAATCAGGGAACTATGGCTACACCTTC. It translates to CAISESGNYGYTF.

The chain couples TRBV28 to TRBJ2-2; D is possibly TRBD1 (5 bases). The V gene's germline CDR1 is MDHEN and CDR2 SYDVKM. Trimming took off 7 bases at V and 0 bases at J, with 9 bases between the two ends. The CDR3 extends over 14 amino acids. CDR3: CASTFRANTGELFF. As DNA, the CDR3 is TGTGCCAGCACCTTCAGGGCGAACACCGGGGAGCTGTTTTTT.

The rearrangement joins TRBV4-1 to TRBJ2-7, with TRBD1 identical over 7 bases. This CDR3 is built from 15 residues. V gave up 1 base and J gave up 3 bases; unmatched junction bases: 6. Germline V gene sequence: CDR1 MGHRA, CDR2 YSYEKL. The CDR3: CASSQGVGTDYEQYF. DNA of the CDR3: TGCGCCAGCAGCCAAGGGGTCGGGACAGACTACGAGCAGTACTTC.

CDR3 DNA sequence: TGTGCCAGCAGTGAAGCGTCGGGGTGGGAGACCCAGTACTTC. Its translation: CASSEASGWETQYF. This chain connects TRBV6-1 to TRBJ2-5; D possibly corresponds to TRBD2 (5 bases). The CDR3 extends over 14 amino acids. Germline V gene lookup returns CDR1 MNHNS and CDR2 SASEGT. V shed 0 bases and J shed 5 bases, with 10 bases lying between them.

In its sample, this clone was seen a few times. The chain couples TRBV2 to TRBJ1-1, with 7 bases matching TRBD1. Looked up from germline, CDR1 is SNHLY and CDR2 is FYNNEI. J lost 5 bases, V lost 6 bases, and 6 bases had no gene match. The CDR3 totals 13 residues. For the CDR3, the DNA is TGTGCCAGCAGGAGACAGGGTCTGACTGAAGCTTTCTTT. This codes for CASRRQGLTEAFF.

This rearrangement joins TRBV30 to TRBJ1-1; 9 bases map to TRBD1. In germline, CDR1 is GTSNPN, CDR2 SVGIG (reference sequence). The V and J ends lost 4 bases and 1 base, in that order; junction bases with no gene match: 7. The CDR3 loop spans 15 amino acids. The CDR3 DNA is TGTGCCTGGATACTACAGGGGGCGACGAACACTGAAGCTTTCTTT. It specifies CAWILQGATNTEAFF.

The CDR3 DNA reads as TGTGCCAGCAGCCAAGCGGGGGGATATGAGACCCAGTACTTC. This sequence encodes CASSQAGGYETQYF. The V and J genes are TRBV7-2 and TRBJ2-5; 9 bases are shared with TRBD2. CDR3 size: 14 residues. V shed 5 bases and J 5 bases; nucleotides not matched to a gene: 6. Germline V gives CDR1 SGHTA, CDR2 FQGNSA.

The chain links TRBV7-3 to TRBJ2-2; a weak D match, TRBD1 (6 bases). Germline values: CDR1 SGHTA, CDR2 FQGTGA. Trimming stripped 1 base from V and 4 bases from J, with 7 bases between. The CDR3 runs to 14 residues. CDR3 protein: CASSLRGPTGELFF. The CDR3 region has the DNA TGTGCCAGCAGCTTAAGGGGGCCCACCGGGGAGCTGTTTTTT.

The chain links TRBV5-1 to TRBJ1-1, with no clear D. Germline assignment: CDR1 SGHRS and CDR2 YFSETQ. This CDR3 contains 14 residues. With 4 bases removed from V and 1 base from J, the gap between germline ends came to 11 bases. Here the CDR3 DNA reads TGCGCCAGCAGCCCCCGGGAGCGGAACACTGAAGCTTTCTTT. Translation: CASSPRERNTEAFF.

The chain employs TRBV7-8 and TRBJ1-1, with 8 bases lining up with TRBD1. The length of the CDR3 is 15 residues. Germline trimming cut 5 bases from V and 0 bases from J; bases unmatched to any gene: 5. The germline V gene encodes CDR1 SGHVS and CDR2 FQNEAQ. The CDR3 coding sequence is TGTGCCAGCAGCCCCCGACAGGGGATGAACACTGAAGCTTTCTTT. Amino acids: CASSPRQGMNTEAFF.

The V and J genes are TRBV3-1 (or the pseudogene TRBV3-2) and TRBJ1-1, with TRBD1 identical over 9 bases. From germline, CDR1 is LGHDT and CDR2 YNNKEL (reference sequence). This CDR3 has 16 amino acids. Germline trimming cut 1 base from V and 2 bases from J; bases unmatched to any gene: 5. The CDR3 DNA reads as TGTGCCAGCAGCCAAGGGACAGGGGCGACCAACACTGAAGCTTTCTTT. Translating it yields CASSQGTGATNTEAFF.

The chain couples TRBV19 to TRBJ1-5; possibly TRBD1 for D (5 bases). V was pared by 8 bases and J by 5 bases, with 13 bases between. This CDR3 has 13 amino acids. Germline CDR1 LNHDA, CDR2 SQIVND (reference sequence). The CDR3 loop reads CASSAGGDQPQHF. CDR3 sequence (DNA): TGTGCCAGTTCCGCCGGGGGGGATCAGCCCCAGCATTTT.

The V call is TRBV5-4, the J call TRBJ1-6; TRBD1 might be the D (6 bases). CDR3 length equals 13 residues. Germline V gene data show CDR1 as SGHNT and CDR2 as YYREEE (reference sequence). CDR3 nucleotide sequence: TGTGCTGCTGCACAGGGCTATAATTCACCCCTCCACTTT. Translated, it gives CAAAQGYNSPLHF.

This clone is a singleton in its sample. The chain has TRBV5-1 and TRBJ1-5; perhaps TRBD1 as D (6 bases). The CDR3 consists of 14 residues. The ends were cut back, 2 bases at V and 2 bases at J, with 8 bases in the middle. Germline V gives CDR1 SGHRS, CDR2 YFSETQ. The CDR3 coding sequence is TGCGCCAGCAGCTTAGCAGGGGGCAATCAGCCCCAGCATTTT. Translating gives CASSLAGGNQPQHF.

The chain joins TRBV6-2 or TRBV6-3 to TRBJ1-3; TRBD1 agrees at 9 bases. This CDR3 has 14 amino acids. The germline V gene encodes CDR1 MNHEY and CDR2 SVGEGT. The J segment lost 4 bases and the V segment lost 5 bases, leaving 3 bases of the junction unmatched. The CDR3 loop reads CASSTGGSGNTIYF. The CDR3 bases are TGTGCCAGCAGTACAGGGGGCTCGGGAAACACCATATATTTT.

This chain joins TRBV30 and TRBJ1-2; D not resolved. V was trimmed by 0 bases and J by 5 bases, leaving 4 bases between them. The CDR3 is made up of 11 amino acids. Germline assignment: CDR1 GTSNPN and CDR2 SVGIG (reference sequence). CDR3: CAWSVQYGYTF. CDR3 sequence (DNA): TGTGCCTGGAGTGTACAGTATGGCTACACCTTC.

V is TRBV5-6 and J is TRBJ1-2, with no clear D. The V gene lost 4 bases and the J gene lost 2 bases, with 12 bases spanning the gap. The CDR3 totals 14 residues. The germline gives CDR1 SGHDT, CDR2 YYEEEE. The CDR3 is CASSPGGVNYGYTF. The CDR3, as DNA: TGTGCCAGCAGCCCGGGAGGAGTAAACTATGGCTACACCTTC. Full variable domain (missing parts from reference TRBV5-6 and TRBJ1-2): DAGVTQSPTHLIKTRGQQVTLRCSPKSGHDTVSWYQQALGQGPQFIFQYYEEEERQRGNFPDRFSGHQFPNYSSELNVNALLLGDSALYLCASSPGGVNYGYTFGSGTRLTVV.

The rearrangement links TRBV19 to TRBJ2-5, with no clear D. Trimming left V 0 bases short and J 5 bases short, with 16 bases between. Looked up from germline, CDR1 is LNHDA and CDR2 is SQIVND (reference sequence). CDR3 size: 16 residues. The CDR3 coding sequence is TGTGCCAGTAGTATAGATCTTTCCCTGGGCCAGGAGACCCAGTACTTC. It encodes CASSIDLSLGQETQYF.

The chain is built from TRBV7-9 and TRBJ2-2; D unresolved. Germline-derived CDR1 and CDR2 are SEHNR and FQNEAQ (reference sequence). There are 18 residues in the CDR3. The V end was cut by 0 bases, the J end by 7 bases, with 21 bases between. CDR3 DNA: TGTGCCAGCAGCTTAGCGGCAGGCCCCATAGTTGAAGGCGGGGAGCTGTTTTTT. This codes for CASSLAAGPIVEGGELFF.

The chain couples TRBV2 to TRBJ2-1; no definite D call. V lost 2 bases to trimming and J lost 4 bases, with 6 bases between them. The CDR3 is 13 amino acids. Germline-derived CDR1 and CDR2 are SNHLY and FYNNEI. The CDR3: CASSERQYNEQFF. CDR3 DNA: TGTGCCAGCAGTGAAAGACAATACAATGAGCAGTTCTTC.

V and J are TRBV21-1 and TRBJ1-6. TRBV21-1 is an annotated pseudogene. The CDR3 is 14 amino acids. The CDR3 protein is CASSPRRSGSPLHF. The CDR3 coding sequence is TGTGCCAGCAGCCCCCGAAGGTCGGGATCACCCCTCCACTTT.

V is TRBV5-1 and J is TRBJ2-7, with 7 positions matching TRBD2. J lost 6 bases, V lost 1 base, and 4 bases had no gene match. This CDR3 region has 13 residues. Germline CDR1 and CDR2: SGHRS and YFSETQ. Here the CDR3 reads CASSLTPSGEQYF. The CDR3 DNA reads as TGCGCCAGCAGCTTGACCCCTAGCGGCGAGCAGTACTTC.

The chain carries TRBV21-1 and TRBJ1-5; TRBD1, as called in the table, went unchecked against the DNA. TRBV21-1 is labeled a pseudogene. This CDR3 comprises 17 residues. The CDR3 DNA sequence: TGTGCCAGCAGCAAACGACAGGGTCAGGAGTGCAATCAGCCCCAGCATTTT. Translation: CASSKRQGQECNQPQHF.

This clone was counted once. V usage is TRBV9 and J usage is TRBJ2-7; tentatively, D is TRBD1 (6 bases). Per the germline V gene, CDR1 is SGDLS and CDR2 is YYNGEE. The CDR3 totals 17 residues. Trimming stripped 3 bases from V and 2 bases from J, with 21 bases between. For the CDR3, the DNA is TGTGCCAGCAGCGAGCATCCCGGACAGACCAATACCTACGAGCAGTACTTC. This encodes CASSEHPGQTNTYEQYF.